This TCR beta chain came from a study of cytomegalovirus exposure and HLA in healthy donors. Comment on this clone: The antigen is unknown.

The primer mix had 60 Vbeta and 13 Jbeta primers. TCRdb's table, derived via immunoSEQ multiplex PCR, lists solely in-frame clones and lacks some. The sample lists 100,000 to 120,000 clones, approximately 81% occurring once. Study observations and caveats: A later analysis associated approximately 17,000 TCR beta sequences with HLA alleles at a 0.05 false discovery rate.

The sequence was collected from a man aged 25 to 40 in good health and CMV-seronegative. Sequencing was performed on PBMCs.

In nucleotides, the CDR3 is TGTGCCATCAGTATGCAGGGGGCGCGGCACGAGCAGTACTTC. As protein: CAISMQGARHEQYF. The chain employs TRBV10-3 and TRBJ2-7, with 8 nucleotides matching TRBD1. The J segment lost 5 bases and the V segment lost 5 bases, leaving 8 bases of the junction unmatched. This CDR3 region has 14 residues. Germline V CDR1 and CDR2: ENHRY, SYGVKD.